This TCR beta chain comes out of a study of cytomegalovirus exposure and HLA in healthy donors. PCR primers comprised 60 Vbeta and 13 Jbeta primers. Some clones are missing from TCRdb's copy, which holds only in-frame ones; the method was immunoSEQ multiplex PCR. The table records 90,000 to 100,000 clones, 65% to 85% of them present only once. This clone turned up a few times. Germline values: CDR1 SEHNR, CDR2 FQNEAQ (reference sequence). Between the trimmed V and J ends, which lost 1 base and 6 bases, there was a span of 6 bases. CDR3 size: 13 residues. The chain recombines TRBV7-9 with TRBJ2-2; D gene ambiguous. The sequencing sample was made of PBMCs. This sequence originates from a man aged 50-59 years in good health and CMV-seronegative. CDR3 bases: TGTGCCAGCAGCTTAGAATCCGCCGGGGAGCTGTTTTTT. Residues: CASSLESAGELFF.